This TCR beta chain derives from a study of blood T cell repertoires in COVID-19. Study in general: Researchers got acute and convalescent COVID-19 samples from the United States, Italy and Spain. In each case, the material was cDNA or gDNA derived from T cells, B-cell-depleted T cells, or PBMCs.

There are 14 residues in the CDR3. The J segment lost 2 bases and the V segment lost 5 bases, leaving 9 bases of the junction unmatched. Germline V gives CDR1 SQVTM, CDR2 ANQGSEA. As handled by the study authors: Reference gene primer amplification gave nucleated cell count estimates. Sequenced by immunoSEQ multiplex PCR; TCRdb stores in-frame clones only, minus some. V and J calls and clone size follow that table, whereas D and trimming were derived from the DNA. Of about 190,000 clones detected, 85% to 90% appear once; the ten largest clones hold roughly 0.56%. Material for sequencing was peripheral blood. This receptor was obtained from a man between 50 and 59 years old with acute or convalescent COVID-19. The genes are TRBV29-1 and TRBJ2-7; 7 nucleotides agree with TRBD2. For the CDR3, the DNA is TGCAGCGTTTGGGGGGGGGACTCTGCCTACGAGCAGTACTTC. Its translation: CSVWGGDSAYEQYF.